One sample yielded the 2 T cell receptor beta chains listed below, sequenced in a study of blood T cell repertoires in COVID-19 (dated by TCRdb to the early 2020s). The library relied on the immunoSEQ multiplex PCR assay. The clones in this table, taken by TCRdb from immuneACCESS, are in-frame only. Not every clone is retained; where verified, under half of the shortfall comes from an unresolved V gene, and the cause of the rest is unknown. The sample table shows fewer than 200,000 clones, and about 89% are seen once. Jointly, the top ten make up less than 2% of the sample. Sequencing used peripheral blood. The receptor source for this set is a man younger than 30 who had recovered from COVID-19.

The chain combines TRBV11-3 with TRBJ2-6; D perhaps matches TRBD2 (6 bases). V was pared by 1 base and J by 2 bases, with 21 bases between. This CDR3 is 20 amino acids long. The germline V gene has CDR1 SGHNT and CDR2 YENEEA. The CDR3 DNA sequence: TGTGCCAGCAGCTTAGTGGTGACTAGACGGGGTCCTCCTGGGGCCAACGTCCTGACTTTC. Its protein is CASSLVVTRRGPPGANVLTF.

The chain links TRBV29-1 to TRBJ1-1; D is possibly TRBD1 (5 bases). The CDR3 consists of 15 residues. Trimming pared 2 bases from V and 1 base from J, leaving 14 bases between. Germline V gene data show CDR1 as SQVTM and CDR2 as ANQGSEA. CDR3 residues: CSVEWKDTPNTEAFF. DNA of the CDR3: TGCAGCGTTGAATGGAAGGACACCCCGAACACTGAAGCTTTCTTT.